These 18 T cell receptor beta chains share one sample of origin, sequenced in a study of T cell repertoires in cytomegalovirus infection. These TCRs are of unknown antigen specificity. TCRdb reanalysed the reads using MiXCR and keeps one entry per CDR3 protein. The table lists approximately 500,000 distinct CDR3 sequences, 33% of them singletons, with 17% in the top ten. Sequencing was performed on cultured PBMCs, taken from culture after CMV antigen stimulation. The receptors were gathered from a human donor in good health (CMV status not recorded). Some clones in this sample may be carry-over from other donors' samples.

This rearrangement joins TRBV11-2 to TRBJ2-5, with 9 nucleotides matching TRBD1. This CDR3 is built from 16 residues. The germline CDR1 and CDR2 sequences are SGHAT and FQNNGV. V gave up 6 bases and J gave up 3 bases; unmatched junction bases: 11. The CDR3 sequence: CASSGAPGQGKETQYF. The CDR3 nucleotides read TGTGCCAGCAGTGGAGCCCCGGGACAGGGTAAAGAGACCCAGTACTTC.

This clonotype was observed a few times. The chain couples TRBV10-3 to TRBJ1-2, with D tentatively TRBD1 (6 bases). Germline lookup yields CDR1 ENHRY and CDR2 SYGVKD. The ends were cut back, 6 bases at V and 4 bases at J, with 15 bases in the middle. This CDR3 is 14 amino acids long. The CDR3 DNA reads as TGTGCCATCAGGGAACAGGGCACTAGCTATGGCTACACCTTC. It encodes CAIREQGTSYGYTF.

This clonotype occurred many times. The rearrangement links TRBV7-2 to TRBJ1-3, with a weak D call TRBD1 (5 bases). This CDR3 comprises 15 residues. With 5 bases removed from V and 4 bases from J, the gap between germline ends came to 15 bases. Germline CDR1 is SGHTA and CDR2 is FQGNSA. The CDR3 sequence: CASSAAGLGGNTIYF. The CDR3 DNA is TGTGCCAGCAGCGCGGCAGGGCTAGGGGGAAACACCATATATTTT.

In this sample, this clonotype turned up many times. The gene calls are TRBV2 and TRBJ2-1; TRBD2 agrees at 11 bases. Unmatched junction bases numbered 1, after V lost 8 bases and J lost 4 bases. The germline gives CDR1 SNHLY, CDR2 FYNNEI. This CDR3 is 13 amino acids long. CDR3 coding DNA: TGTGCCAGCCGACTAGCGGGATACAATGAGCAGTTCTTC. Translated: CASRLAGYNEQFF.

This clonotype showed up just once. The chain joins TRBV20-1 to TRBJ1-5, with D unresolved. CDR1 and CDR2 (germline): DFQATT, SNEGSKA (reference sequence). CDR3 size: 15 residues. Trimming stripped 0 bases from V and 6 bases from J, with 15 bases between. CDR3: CSARDPGGRSQPQHF. Written as DNA, the CDR3 is TGCAGTGCTAGAGATCCCGGCGGACGGTCTCAGCCCCAGCATTTT.

The chain recombines TRBV24-1 with TRBJ1-2; TRBD1 matches 7 bases. Trimming cost V 7 bases and J 4 bases; bases outside gene matches: 23. The length of the CDR3 is 19 residues. CDR1 and CDR2 from the germline V gene are KGHDR and SFDVKD. This chain's CDR3 is CATSITFFWGQKKCYGYTF. In nucleotides, the CDR3 is TGTGCCACCAGCATAACCTTTTTCTGGGGACAGAAGAAATGCTATGGCTACACCTTC.

This clonotype has a count of ten or more. The J gene is TRBJ2-3, the V gene TRBV7-2, with a tentative D call TRBD2 (6 bases). The CDR3 is 17 residues long. CDR1 and CDR2 from the germline V gene are SGHTA and FQGNSA. V was trimmed by 5 bases and J by 2 bases, leaving 20 bases between them. The CDR3 DNA reads TGTGCCAGCAGCCTTGGGTTAACGGCGGGACTCACAGATACGCAGTATTTT. It translates to CASSLGLTAGLTDTQYF.

This rearrangement joins TRBV5-4 to TRBJ2-3, with 7 bases identical to TRBD1. V lost 9 bases to trimming and J lost 2 bases; unmatched junction nucleotides: 12. The CDR3 has 15 residues. Germline V gives CDR1 SGHNT, CDR2 YYREEE (reference sequence). Written as DNA, the CDR3 is TGTGCCACCGCTTCGACAGGGAAAACCACAGATACGCAGTATTTT. This encodes CATASTGKTTDTQYF.

The genes are TRBV10-3 and TRBJ2-3; 8 nucleotides line up with TRBD1. CDR3 length equals 13 residues. The germline V gene has CDR1 ENHRY and CDR2 SYGVKD. The V segment lost 10 bases and the J segment 0 bases; nucleotides outside the gene matches: 3. The DNA of the CDR3 is TGTGCCACGAGGGACAGGAGCACAGATACGCAGTATTTT. It encodes CATRDRSTDTQYF.

The rearrangement joins TRBV6-5 to TRBJ2-2; D tentatively fits TRBD1 or TRBD2 (5 bases each). This CDR3 region has 14 residues. V was cut by 8 bases and J by 0 bases, with 10 bases left in between. Looked up from germline, CDR1 is MNHEY and CDR2 is SVGAGI. CDR3 DNA: TGTGCCAGCCGGGGACGAACGAACACCGGGGAGCTGTTTTTT. This sequence encodes CASRGRTNTGELFF.

This clonotype came up a few times. The V gene is TRBV19, the J gene TRBJ1-3, with unresolved D. Germline V gene lookup returns CDR1 LNHDA and CDR2 SQIVND (reference sequence). V lost 4 bases, J lost 4 bases, and 20 bases lay in between. The CDR3 is made up of 17 amino acids. The CDR3 DNA is TGTGCCAGTAGTACCCTTATGAGGGATCGGAGAGGAAACACCATATATTTT. It is translated as CASSTLMRDRRGNTIYF.

The chain has TRBV6-1 and TRBJ2-3; D is tentatively TRBD1 or TRBD2 (5 bases each). The length of the CDR3 is 14 residues. Germline loops: CDR1 MNHNS, CDR2 SASEGT. V lost 10 bases, J lost 6 bases, and 20 bases lay in between. CDR3 nucleotides: TGTGCCACGTCGGGACCCTCTTTGTCGGATACGCAGTATTTT. Translation gives CATSGPSLSDTQYF.

Only a few counts were recorded for this clonotype. The chain recombines TRBV20-1 with TRBJ2-1; 7 nucleotides agree with TRBD2. The CDR3 extends over 12 amino acids. The ends lost 6 bases at V and 3 bases at J; junction bases unmatched: 2. Germline CDR1 is DFQATT and CDR2 is SNEGSKA (reference sequence). CDR3 amino acids: CSAGGIYNEQFF. Written as DNA, the CDR3 is TGCAGTGCCGGGGGGATCTACAATGAGCAGTTCTTC.

The chain employs TRBV7-8 and TRBJ1-4, with D unresolved. The CDR3 loop spans 12 amino acids. Trimming left V 5 bases short and J 8 bases short, with 9 bases between. Germline V gives CDR1 SGHVS, CDR2 FQNEAQ. CDR3 in DNA: TGTGCCAGCAGCCCCCTACGGGAAAAACTGTTTTTT. Its translation is CASSPLREKLFF.

CDR3 amino acids: CSVVIQGNPTDTQYF. The DNA for the CDR3 is TGCAGCGTCGTAATACAGGGGAACCCCACAGATACGCAGTATTTT. The chain combines TRBV29-1 with TRBJ2-3; 7 positions match TRBD1. The germline V gene encodes CDR1 SQVTM and CDR2 ANQGSEA. With V trimmed by 6 bases and J by 2 bases, 11 bases remained unmatched. This CDR3 has 15 residues.

This clonotype was detected ten times or more. This chain links TRBV7-2 with TRBJ1-5; D gene ambiguous. The germline V gene encodes CDR1 SGHTA and CDR2 FQGNSA. V gave up 1 base and J gave up 4 bases, with 5 bases separating them. CDR3 length: 13 amino acids. CDR3 sequence: CASSLEPNQPQHF. The DNA for the CDR3 is TGTGCCAGCAGCTTAGAACCAAATCAGCCCCAGCATTTT.

This chain connects TRBV20-1 to TRBJ2-7, with TRBD2 matching 16 bases. Trimming cost V 5 bases and J 7 bases; bases outside gene matches: 11. CDR3 length equals 16 residues. Per the germline V gene, CDR1 is DFQATT and CDR2 is SNEGSKA (reference sequence). The CDR3: CSAVTGTSGRAGEQYF. The CDR3 DNA reads TGCAGTGCTGTTACCGGGACTAGCGGGAGGGCCGGAGAGCAGTACTTC.

The V and J genes are TRBV28 and TRBJ2-7, with 7 bases identical to TRBD2. Germline CDR1 is MDHEN and CDR2 is SYDVKM. The CDR3 has 14 residues. The V gene end was trimmed by 5 bases and the J gene end by 0 bases; junction bases not matched to a gene: 4. As DNA, the CDR3 is TGTGCCAGCAGTGGGGAGGGTAGCTCCTACGAGCAGTACTTC. This codes for CASSGEGSSYEQYF.